This is a list of T cell receptor beta chains from one sample in a study of Graves' ophthalmopathy and Graves' hyperthyroidism. TCRdb reprocessed the multiplex PCR reads with MiXCR, giving one entry per CDR3 protein. Among roughly 51,000 distinct CDR3 sequences listed, around 48% were seen once. What was sequenced was peripheral blood. These receptors came from an adult man with Graves' ophthalmopathy. Both conserved end residues are part of each CDR3. Fields, in order: clone size, V gene, J gene, D gene, CDR3 DNA, CDR3 protein. A D gene is named only where the DNA matches it firmly. Clone sizes are given selectively: once, few, many, or a class where the clone is expanded.

few,TRBV19,TRBJ2-3,TRBD2,TGTGCCAGTAGTTTTAGCGGGAGTACGGATACGCAGTATTTT,CASSFSGSTDTQYF
.,TRBV5-1,TRBJ1-2,.,TGCGCCAGCCGGCCGGCGGGGATGGAATATGGCTACACCTTC,CASRPAGMEYGYTF
.,TRBV5-7,TRBJ2-5,TRBD1,TGTGCCAGCAGCTTGGGGGACAGGGGTAGGAGCGAGACCCAGTACTTC,CASSLGDRGRSETQYF
.,TRBV20-1,TRBJ2-6,.,TGCAGTGCTAGCCCTTTGAGCCTTTCTGGGGCCAACGTCCTGACTTTC,CSASPLSLSGANVLTF
.,TRBV19,TRBJ2-7,.,TGTGCCAGTAGTGGGGGTTTGAGGACTCTGAACACCGGGGAGCTGTACTTC,CASSGGLRTLNTGELYF
.,TRBV24-1,TRBJ1-1,.,TGTGCCACCAGTAACGCCAGGGGAAAGGAAGCTTTCTTT,CATSNARGKEAFF
.,TRBV10-3,TRBJ2-2,TRBD2,TGTGCCATCAGTGAAACGGGGGGGACCGGGGAGCTGCTTTTT,CAISETGGTGELLF
many,TRBV7-8,TRBJ2-7,TRBD2,TGTGCCAGCAGCCCTCGGCGGCTAGCGGGCCATTCCTCCTACGAGCAGTACTTC,CASSPRRLAGHSSYEQYF
.,TRBV6-1,TRBJ2-5,.,TGTGCCAGCTTGGCAACTAGCAGAGAGACCCAGTACTTC,CASLATSRETQYF
many,TRBV7-2,TRBJ2-7,.,TGTGCCAGCAGTCCCACGGCTGGTTACCACGAGCAGTACTTC,CASSPTAGYHEQYF
.,TRBV9,TRBJ1-3,.,TGTGCCAGCAGCGGGGGTATGATCTCTGGAAACACCATATATTTT,CASSGGMISGNTIYF
.,TRBV15,TRBJ2-1,.,TGTGCCACCAGCGGAGAAGAACTGCGCTCCTACGATGAGCAGTTCTTC,CATSGEELRSYDEQFF
.,TRBV20-1,TRBJ2-3,TRBD1,TGCAGTGCTATACAAGGGGCCGGGACAGATACGCAGTATTTC,CSAIQGAGTDTQYF
.,TRBV7-8,TRBJ1-2,TRBD1,TGTGCCAGCAGCTCGGGACAGGGCTATGGCTACACCTTC,CASSSGQGYGYTF
.,TRBV19,TRBJ2-7,TRBD1,TGTGCCAGTAGTACCGGGACAGGGGGCTACGAGCAGTACTTC,CASSTGTGGYEQYF
.,TRBV6-2/TRBV6-3,TRBJ1-1,.,TGTGCCAGCAGTTACCGGGGTGAGGTGACTGAAGCTTTCTTT,CASSYRGEVTEAFF
many,TRBV3-1,TRBJ2-7,.,TGTGCCAGCAGCTCCCGAGCGGGCTCCTACGAGCAGTACTTC,CASSSRAGSYEQYF
.,TRBV19,TRBJ1-5,TRBD1,TGTGCCAGTAGTACTCTAGACAGGGACCAGCCCCAGCATTTT,CASSTLDRDQPQHF
.,TRBV2,TRBJ2-1,TRBD2,TGTGCCGGCAGTGAATGGCTAGCGGGGGGATCTTGGAGTGAGCAGTTCTTC,CAGSEWLAGGSWSEQFF
many,TRBV15,TRBJ2-5,.,TGTGCCACCAGCAGAGCTCTCGGGGAGACCCAGTACTTC,CATSRALGETQYF
.,TRBV6-4,TRBJ1-2,.,TGTGCCAGCAGTGACGGGGGGACGACCTTCGGGGGACACTATGGCTACACCTTC,CASSDGGTTFGGHYGYTF
.,TRBV2,TRBJ1-6,.,TGTGCCAGCAGTGATCCCCACAGGTACAAGTCTTCACCCCTCCACTTT,CASSDPHRYKSSPLHF
.,TRBV20-1,TRBJ2-2,TRBD1,TGCAGTGCTAGGGGACAGGGGATCGGGGAGCTGTTTTTT,CSARGQGIGELFF
.,TRBV12-3/TRBV12-4,TRBJ1-2,.,TGTGCCAGCAGTTTCCAGGGTTCTTATGGCTACACCTTC,CASSFQGSYGYTF